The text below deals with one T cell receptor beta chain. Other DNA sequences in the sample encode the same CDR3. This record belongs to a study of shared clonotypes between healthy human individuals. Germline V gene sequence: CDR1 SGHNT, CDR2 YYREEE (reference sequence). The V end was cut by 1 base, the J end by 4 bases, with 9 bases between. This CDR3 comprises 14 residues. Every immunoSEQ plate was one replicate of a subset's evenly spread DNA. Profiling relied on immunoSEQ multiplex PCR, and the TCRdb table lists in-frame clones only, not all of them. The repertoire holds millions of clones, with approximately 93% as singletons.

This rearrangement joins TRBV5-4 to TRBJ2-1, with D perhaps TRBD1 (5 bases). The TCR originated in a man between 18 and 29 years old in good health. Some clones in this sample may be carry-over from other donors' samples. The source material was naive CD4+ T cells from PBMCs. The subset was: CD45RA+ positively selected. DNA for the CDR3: TGTGCCAGCAGCTTGTCCCAGGGATACAATGAGCAGTTCTTC. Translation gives CASSLSQGYNEQFF. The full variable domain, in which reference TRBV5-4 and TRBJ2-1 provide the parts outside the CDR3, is ETGVTQSPTHLIKTRGQQVTLRCSSQSGHNTVSWYQQALGQGPQFIFQYYREEENGRGNFPPRFSGLQFPNYSSELNVNALELDDSALYLCASSLSQGYNEQFFGPGTRLTVL.